These 8 T cell receptor beta chains were sequenced from one sample in a study of shared clonotypes between healthy human individuals. Here immunoSEQ multiplex PCR was the method, and the copy in TCRdb shows in-frame clones only, minus some. Of about 1.5 million clones listed, roughly 97% are singletons. Specimen: naive CD4+ T cells sorted from blood. This sample's subset: CD45RA+ positively selected. The source of these receptors is a man aged 25-45 years in good health.

Written as DNA, the CDR3 is TGTGCCACCAGCGTAACAGGGGGAGGGACTGAAGCTTTCTTT. This codes for CATSVTGGGTEAFF. The rearrangement uses TRBV15 and TRBJ1-1, with TRBD1 matching over 8 bases. V was pared by 5 bases and J by 5 bases, with 7 bases of the junction left unmatched. Germline-derived CDR1 and CDR2 are LNHNV and YYDKDF (reference sequence). The CDR3 sequence is 14 residues long.

The sample holds one count of this clone. The V call is TRBV11-3, the J call TRBJ2-5; possible D gene TRBD2, 6 bases. There are 14 residues in the CDR3. CDR1 and CDR2 (germline): SGHNT, YENEEA. Trimming shortened V by 2 bases and J by 4 bases, and 11 bases separated the two germline ends. The CDR3 DNA follows: TGTGCCAGCAGCTTACCGGGAGAAGGAGAGACCCAGTACTTC. Translated: CASSLPGEGETQYF. Full variable domain (outside the CDR3, taken from reference TRBV11-3 and TRBJ2-5): EAGVVQSPRYKIIEKKQPVAFWCNPISGHNTLYWYLQNLGQGPELLIRYENEEAVDDSQLPKDRFSAERLKGVDSTLKIQPAELGDSAVYLCASSLPGEGETQYFGPGTRLLVL.

The genes are TRBV30 and TRBJ2-5; D ambiguous. V dropped 2 bases and J dropped 5 bases, with 6 bases sitting between them. The CDR3 contains 11 residues. Germline CDR1 reads GTSNPN; CDR2 reads SVGIG (reference sequence). Written as DNA, the CDR3 is TGTGCCTGGAGTACGAAGGAGACCCAGTACTTC. It translates to CAWSTKETQYF.

The chain joins TRBV5-4 to TRBJ2-2; D is unclear. Germline V lookup: CDR1 SGHNT, CDR2 YYREEE (reference sequence). V was clipped by 0 bases and J by 0 bases, with 9 bases between them. The CDR3 is 16 residues long. The CDR3 DNA reads as TGTGCCAGCAGCTTGGTTCCAGGACCGAACACCGGGGAGCTGTTTTTT. Translating it yields CASSLVPGPNTGELFF.

The chain carries TRBV28 and TRBJ1-5; D gene uncertain. The CDR3 consists of 12 residues. Trimming took 5 bases from V and 8 from J, leaving 10 bases between them. Germline-derived CDR1 and CDR2 are MDHEN and SYDVKM. In DNA form, the CDR3 reads TGTGCCAGCAGTAGACTCCCGGAGCCCCAGCATTTT. Protein sequence: CASSRLPEPQHF.

This chain links TRBV5-8 with TRBJ1-5; D is unresolved. From germline, CDR1 is SGHTS and CDR2 YDEGEE. The V end was cut by 4 bases, the J end by 2 bases, with 10 bases between. This CDR3 spans 14 amino acids. CDR3 sequence reads: CASSTGRGNQPQHF. Here the CDR3 DNA reads TGTGCCAGCAGCACCGGGCGGGGCAATCAGCCCCAGCATTTT.

This sequence joins TRBV7-2 and TRBJ2-1; 13 bases match TRBD2. J lost 5 bases, V lost 6 bases, and 16 bases had no gene match. Germline lookup yields CDR1 SGHTA and CDR2 FQGNSA. The CDR3 is 19 amino acids. CDR3 nucleotide sequence: TGTGCCAGCAGGGGGGGACTAGCGGGATGGAAGATGTGGGACAATGAGCAGTTCTTC. Its protein is CASRGGLAGWKMWDNEQFF.

The chain couples TRBV18 to TRBJ2-7; perhaps TRBD2 as D (6 bases). Germline V gives CDR1 KGHSH, CDR2 LQKENI. V was cut by 6 bases and J by 3 bases, with 9 bases left in between. This CDR3 spans 12 amino acids. The CDR3 DNA is TGTGCCAGCTCTCAGCGGGTCTACGAGCAGTACTTC. Translating it yields CASSQRVYEQYF.